The 13 T cell receptor beta chains given below trace back to one sample, sequenced in a study of molecular identifiers for immune sequencing clone quantification. TCRdb reprocessed the PCR reads via MiXCR and lists one record per CDR3 protein. Found here are about 70,000 distinct CDR3 sequences, about a fifth of them singletons; the top ten hold roughly 1.6%. Material for sequencing was naive CD8+ T cells from blood, with Jurkat cell RNA spiked in. Subset specified: FACS-sorted CD8+CD4-CCR7+CD45RA+ naive T cells. These receptors originate from a human donor in good health. Some libraries in this study had Jurkat cell RNA spiked in.

At least ten counts were recorded for this clonotype. The chain combines TRBV7-4 with TRBJ2-5; a weak D match, TRBD2 (6 bases). Germline CDR1 is SGHVT and CDR2 is SQSDAQ. Trimming stripped 6 bases from V and 0 bases from J, with 11 bases between. There are 14 residues in the CDR3. CDR3 coding DNA: TGTGCCAGCAGTAGTAGCGGATACCAAGAGACCCAGTACTTC. It yields the protein CASSSSGYQETQYF.

The chain links TRBV4-1 to TRBJ2-4; D possibly corresponds to TRBD2 (6 bases). The ends were cut back, 0 bases at V and 6 bases at J, with 21 bases in the middle. The CDR3 loop spans 18 amino acids. Looked up from germline, CDR1 is MGHRA and CDR2 is YSYEKL. The CDR3 loop is CASSQEFGGSTFPNIQYF. The CDR3 DNA reads as TGCGCCAGCAGCCAAGAATTTGGGGGGAGCACCTTCCCAAACATTCAGTACTTC.

To note about this clonotype: A much larger clone lies a single base off, so this may be a read error. As the CDR3 is not closed by the conserved phenylalanine or tryptophan, this likely results from a read error. The J gene is TRBJ1-2, the V gene TRBV5-1, with no clear D. V gave up 0 bases and J gave up 10 bases, with 13 bases separating them. CDR1 SGHRS and CDR2 YFSETQ come from the germline V gene. The CDR3 runs 13 residues. CDR3 DNA sequence: TGCGCCAGCAGCTTGGTTCACTCCATTGACTACACCCTC. Amino acid sequence: CASSLVHSIDYTL.

In regard to this clonotype: A much larger clonotype is one base distant, so this may be a read error. The rearrangement links TRBV12-3 or TRBV12-4 to TRBJ2-2, with a tentative D call TRBD2 (6 bases). CDR3 length: 14 amino acids. CDR3 DNA sequence: TGTGCCAGCAGCCTAAACAGGCCCACCGGGGGGCTGTTTTTT. Protein product: CASSLNRPTGGLFF.

This clonotype has only a few counts. The V gene is TRBV29-1, the J gene TRBJ2-1; D remains unclear. The germline V gene encodes CDR1 SQVTM and CDR2 ANQGSEA. This CDR3 comprises 11 residues. Trimming left V 4 bases short and J 7 bases short, with 8 bases between. The CDR3 sequence is CSVVRLNEQFF. The DNA for the CDR3 is TGCAGCGTTGTCAGGTTAAATGAGCAGTTCTTC.

Note on this clonotype: This sequence may be a read error, since a much larger clone differs from it by one base. The chain employs TRBV6-7 and TRBJ2-2; 12 bases match TRBD2. TRBV6-7 is sorted into the ORF group, with uncertain function. This CDR3 region has 18 residues. The CDR3 nucleotides are TGTGCCAGCAGTTACCCCACTAGCGGGAGGCGGTACACCGGGGAGCCGTTTTTT. Encoded protein: CASSYPTSGRRYTGEPFF.

The rearrangement links TRBV11-2 to TRBJ2-2; D possibly corresponds to TRBD1 (7 bases). Looked up from germline, CDR1 is SGHAT and CDR2 is FQNNGV. V lost 5 bases and J 6 bases, leaving 25 bases between the germline ends. The CDR3 covers 18 residues. The CDR3 here is CASSIWWTDREVPGELFF. The CDR3 nucleotides read TGTGCCAGCAGCATCTGGTGGACCGACAGGGAGGTTCCCGGGGAGCTGTTTTTT.

This clonotype was counted many times. The chain employs TRBV5-1 and TRBJ2-1; tentatively, D is TRBD1 (6 bases). Trimming cost V 4 bases and J 6 bases, with 14 bases left between them. The CDR3 has 14 amino acids. Germline values: CDR1 SGHRS, CDR2 YFSETQ. CDR3 residues: CASSLGQTVNEQFF. The CDR3 DNA reads as TGCGCCAGCAGCCTAGGACAGACCGTCAATGAGCAGTTCTTC.

The sample holds many counts of this clonotype. This chain connects TRBV9 to TRBJ2-1, with D perhaps matching TRBD2 (6 bases). Germline CDR1 is SGDLS and CDR2 is YYNGEE. The CDR3 totals 14 residues. The V gene lost 0 bases and the J gene lost 7 bases, with 11 bases spanning the gap. DNA for the CDR3: TGTGCCAGCAGCGTAGTTGGAGGGAGGAATGAGCAGTTCTTC. It translates to CASSVVGGRNEQFF.

This clonotype has a count of ten or more. The chain is built from TRBV6-2 or TRBV6-3 and TRBJ1-1; the D gene is possibly TRBD1 (6 bases). The length of the CDR3 is 17 residues. Trimming removed 8 bases at V and 2 bases at J, with 24 bases between. Germline lookup yields CDR1 MNHEY and CDR2 SVGEGT. The CDR3 loop reads CASVPYPGETGNTEAFF. In DNA, the CDR3 is TGTGCCAGCGTCCCATACCCAGGGGAGACGGGCAACACTGAAGCTTTCTTT.

This clonotype was detected a few times. The CDR3 DNA reads as TGCGCCAGCAGCTTGGTCCGGGGCCGTGAAGCTTTCTTT. This translates into CASSLVRGREAFF. The rearrangement links TRBV5-1 to TRBJ1-1; perhaps TRBD1 as D (5 bases). Trimming removed 0 bases from V and 7 bases from J, with 10 bases in between. In germline, CDR1 is SGHRS, CDR2 YFSETQ. This CDR3 region has 13 residues. Full variable domain (outside the CDR3, taken from reference TRBV5-1 and TRBJ1-1): KAGVTQTPRYLIKTRGQQVTLSCSPISGHRSVSWYQQTPGQGLQFLFEYFSETQRNKGNFPGRFSGRQFSNSRSEMNVSTLELGDSALYLCASSLVRGREAFFGQGTRLTVV.

V is TRBV27 and J is TRBJ2-7; 7 nucleotides match TRBD1. The V gene's germline CDR1 is MNHEY and CDR2 SMNVEV (reference sequence). V dropped 6 bases and J dropped 2; count of bases not matched to a gene: 4. The CDR3 totals 13 residues. Written as DNA, the CDR3 is TGTGCCAGCAGCCGGACAGGTACCTACGAGCAGTACTTC. This gives the protein CASSRTGTYEQYF.

The chain couples TRBV7-9 to TRBJ2-1; D may be TRBD2 (5 bases). CDR1 SEHNR and CDR2 FQNEAQ come from the germline V gene (reference sequence). V lost 5 bases to trimming and J lost 2 bases, with 19 bases between them. The CDR3 consists of 17 residues. The CDR3 protein is CASSDPIIRGPYNEQFF. CDR3 nucleotides: TGTGCCAGCAGCGATCCCATTATCCGGGGTCCCTACAATGAGCAGTTCTTC.